The entry below gives a single TCR beta chain sequence along with its context. The data were taken from a study of blood T cell repertoires in COVID-19. Study-wide background: The study drew acute and convalescent COVID-19 samples from the United States, Italy and Spain.

Trimming removed 4 bases from V and 3 bases from J, with 11 bases in between. This CDR3 region has 13 residues. Germline CDR1 reads SGHRS; CDR2 reads YFSETQ. The data were produced by immunoSEQ multiplex PCR, yet TCRdb's version contains in-frame clones alone and is incomplete. The sample lists about 78,000 clones; 80% to 95% were seen once. Sequencing was carried out using peripheral blood. The chain links TRBV5-1 to TRBJ2-7; weak D call: TRBD1 (6 bases). This sequence was found in an elderly woman with acute or convalescent COVID-19. This chain's CDR3 is CASSLGQLYEQYF. The CDR3 nucleotides read TGCGCCAGCAGCCTGGGACAACTCTACGAGCAGTACTTC.